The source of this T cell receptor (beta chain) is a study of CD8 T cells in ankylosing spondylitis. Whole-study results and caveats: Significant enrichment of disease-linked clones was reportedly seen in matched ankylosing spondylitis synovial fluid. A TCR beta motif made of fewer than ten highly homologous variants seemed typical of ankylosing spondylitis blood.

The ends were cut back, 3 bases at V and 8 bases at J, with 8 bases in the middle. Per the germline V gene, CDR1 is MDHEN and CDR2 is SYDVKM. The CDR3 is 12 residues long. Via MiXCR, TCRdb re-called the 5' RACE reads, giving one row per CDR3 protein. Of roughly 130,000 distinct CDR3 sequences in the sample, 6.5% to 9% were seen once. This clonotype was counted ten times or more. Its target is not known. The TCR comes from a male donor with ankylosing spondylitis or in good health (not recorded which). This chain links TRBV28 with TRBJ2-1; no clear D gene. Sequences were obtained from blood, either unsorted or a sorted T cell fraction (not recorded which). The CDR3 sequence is CASSLASDEQFF. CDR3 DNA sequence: TGTGCCAGCAGTTTGGCCAGCGATGAGCAGTTCTTC. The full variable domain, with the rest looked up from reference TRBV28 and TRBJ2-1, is DVKVTQSSRYLVKRTGEKVFLECVQDMDHENMFWYRQDPGLGLRLIYFSYDVKMKEKGDIPEGYSVSREKKERFSLILESASTNQTSMYLCASSLASDEQFFGPGTRLTVL.